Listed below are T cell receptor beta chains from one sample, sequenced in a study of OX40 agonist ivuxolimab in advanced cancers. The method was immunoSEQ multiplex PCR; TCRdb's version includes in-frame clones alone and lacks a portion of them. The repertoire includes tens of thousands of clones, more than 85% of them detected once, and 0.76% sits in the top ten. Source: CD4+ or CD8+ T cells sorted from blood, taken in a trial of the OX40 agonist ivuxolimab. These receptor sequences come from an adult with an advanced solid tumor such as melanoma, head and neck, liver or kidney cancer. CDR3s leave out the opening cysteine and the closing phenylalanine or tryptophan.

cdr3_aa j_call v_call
ASSTRTFGLTGVLEQF TRBJ2-1 TRBV11-2
ASIPGTGDETQY TRBJ2-5 TRBV6-6
ASSPSRHNEQF TRBJ2-1 TRBV7-2
ASSDLRLAGGKETQY TRBJ2-5 TRBV2
ASGTGSGGNTEAF TRBJ1-1 TRBV12-5
ASSATGSNQPQH TRBJ1-5 TRBV6-1
ASSTWGTSSYNEQF TRBJ2-1 TRBV19
ASSSGLAGAGEQY TRBJ2-7 TRBV7-2
ASSLEPPGPTNTGELF TRBJ2-2 TRBV5-1
ASSKEPDRVPVINEKLF TRBJ1-4 TRBV21-1
ASSSDRVNEKLF TRBJ1-4 TRBV7-9
ATSRPQWGANQAWDQPQH TRBJ1-5 TRBV15
ASTGKNIQY TRBJ2-4 TRBV28
ASSYSGSLTDTQY TRBJ2-3 TRBV5-5
AVKGSIKQGYT TRBJ1-2 TRBV19
ASSTLRMGDREAF TRBJ1-1 TRBV18
ASKQLAGVSYEQY TRBJ2-7 TRBV27
ASSFRDRAILMDEYTQY TRBJ2-3 TRBV11-3
ASNGVANTGELF TRBJ2-2 TRBV19
ASSLYSINYGYT TRBJ1-2 TRBV5-4
ASSLESRLAGGTGELF TRBJ2-2 TRBV7-9
ASSLRANTEAF TRBJ1-1 TRBV7-3
ASSLGDTQY TRBJ2-3 TRBV19
SLFRQGNEQF TRBJ2-1 TRBV29-1
ASSSRTGEAF TRBJ1-1 TRBV6-5
ASTHERLEWEQY TRBJ2-7 TRBV19
ASSPRLFYNEQF TRBJ2-1 TRBV7-2
ASSRDGTYEQY TRBJ2-7 TRBV21-1
ASSPRQLNTEAF TRBJ1-1 TRBV18
ASSQLQVGKTQY TRBJ2-5 TRBV6-5
ASSLSVETQY TRBJ2-5 TRBV5-6
ASSDKGTSGTYNEQF TRBJ2-1 TRBV21-1
SVGRQGASGEQY TRBJ2-7 TRBV29-1
ASRGLRYNEQF TRBJ2-1 TRBV2
ASSYRGGPGRYGYT TRBJ1-2 TRBV6-5
ASQDREGTEAF TRBJ1-1 TRBV30
ASSELGTGWETQY TRBJ2-5 TRBV25-1
ASRQGSGNTIY TRBJ1-3 TRBV6-5
ASSLRDRGGEQY TRBJ2-7 TRBV27
ATSRPRTGRYEQY TRBJ2-7 TRBV15
ASSFGQREY TRBJ2-5 TRBV7-8
ASSRGEGANVLT TRBJ2-6 TRBV14
ASSSRQGTGELF TRBJ2-2 TRBV18
ASSSQGGFPYGYT TRBJ1-2 TRBV27
SVGLAARPSYEQY TRBJ2-7 TRBV29-1
ASSLSSENTEAF TRBJ1-1 TRBV7-3
ATSKGAQGNTIY TRBJ1-3 TRBV15
ASSYLDGANVLT TRBJ2-6 TRBV6-5
ASSLADSSYEQY TRBJ2-7 TRBV11-3
ASSLGSGKSTDTQY TRBJ2-3 TRBV5-1